The TCR beta chain under discussion was sequenced for a study of T cell responses to AZD1222 COVID-19 vaccine. At the level of the study: Second-dose timings of about 4 or about 12 weeks were pooled. Study observations and caveats: Donors, mostly white British, included more females; clonal diversity was possibly underestimated. The CD4 TCRs associated with vaccination extended across spike and predominated at 160-218 and 743-854. Repertoire collection took place solely once the T cell response had peaked.

The method was immunoSEQ multiplex PCR; TCRdb's version includes in-frame clones alone and lacks a portion of them. The sample contains 200,000 or so clones, around 89% of which appear only once. This clone was recorded only once. Its antigen is currently unknown. Trimming pared 0 bases from V and 3 bases from J, leaving 8 bases between. The CDR3 contains 14 residues. In germline, CDR1 is MNHEY, CDR2 SVGAGI. The sequences come from peripheral blood, collected on day 0 of AZD1222 vaccination. The TCR comes from an adult in good health. The chain is built from TRBV6-5 and TRBJ1-2; tentatively, D is TRBD1 (5 bases). CDR3 in DNA: TGTGCCAGCAGTTACTCGTTCAGGGACTATGGCTACACCTTC. Translation: CASSYSFRDYGYTF.